Below are 3 T cell receptor beta chains sequenced from a single sample in a study of long-term antiretroviral therapy in people with HIV. It was version v3.0 of the immunoSEQ assay that was run at survey level. Produced via immunoSEQ multiplex PCR; TCRdb's table is partial and in-frame only. The table records 20,000 to 25,000 clones, roughly 83% of them present only once. Here the sequenced sample was unsorted PBMCs, taken approximately 4.1 years after starting antiretroviral therapy. These receptors came from a man aged 25 to 40 with HIV.

This sequence joins TRBV7-8 and TRBJ2-7; D unresolved. Looked up from germline, CDR1 is SGHVS and CDR2 is FQNEAQ. The CDR3 spans 14 residues. V lost 6 bases and J lost 2, with 14 bases in between. DNA for the CDR3: TGTGCCAGCAGTCCTAATTTCAGGACCTACGAGCAGTACTTC. Translation: CASSPNFRTYEQYF.

J is TRBJ1-1 and V is TRBV6-5; no clear D gene. CDR3 size: 14 residues. Deletions cut 0 bases from V and 0 bases from J, with 5 bases between. Germline CDR1 MNHEY, CDR2 SVGAGI. The CDR3 protein is CASSYSALNTEAFF. The CDR3 DNA is TGTGCCAGCAGTTACTCCGCACTGAACACTGAAGCTTTCTTT.

The gene calls are TRBV30 and TRBJ1-3, with TRBD1 as a possible D gene (5 bases). Trimming removed 2 bases at V and 1 base at J, with 12 bases between. Germline V gene lookup returns CDR1 GTSNPN and CDR2 SVGIG (reference sequence). The CDR3 is made up of 15 amino acids. The DNA of the CDR3 is TGTGCCTGGAGTTTTATACAGGATTCTGGAAACACCATATATTTT. Translation gives CAWSFIQDSGNTIYF.